Listed below are T cell receptor beta chains from one sample, sequenced in a study of identical twins. TCRdb re-derived calls from the 5' RACE reads in MiXCR, one entry per CDR3 protein. The sample includes just under 550,000 distinct CDR3 sequences, over 12% of them seen just once. The sample was also linked to a second study, of yellow fever vaccine responses in identical twins.

Input material: CD4+ T cells sorted from blood. The receptors originated from a woman aged 18-29 years in good health. The CDR3 runs from the conserved cysteine through the conserved F or W. D genes are given only for firm matches. Not every row has a clone size; where given, it reads once, few, many or a size class.

V gene: TRBV12-3/TRBV12-4
J gene: TRBJ2-3
D gene: TRBD1
clone size: few
CDR3 DNA: TGTGCCAGCAGCTTAGGACAGGGGGCTAAAGATACGCAGTATTTT
CDR3 protein: CASSLGQGAKDTQYF

V gene: TRBV10-3
J gene: TRBJ2-7
D gene: TRBD1
clone size: -
CDR3 DNA: TGTGCCATCAGTCCAACCGGGACAGGGGTGAACGAGCAGTACTTC
CDR3 protein: CAISPTGTGVNEQYF

V gene: TRBV29-1
J gene: TRBJ2-5
D gene: TRBD2
clone size: -
CDR3 DNA: TGCAGCGCCCTACTAGCGGGAGCCCAAGAGACCCAGTACTTC
CDR3 protein: CSALLAGAQETQYF

V gene: TRBV10-3
J gene: TRBJ2-6
D gene: -
clone size: few
CDR3 DNA: TGTGCCATCAGTGAAAGCTCTGGGGCCAACGTCCTGACTTTC
CDR3 protein: CAISESSGANVLTF

V gene: TRBV2
J gene: TRBJ2-3
D gene: TRBD2
clone size: -
CDR3 DNA: TGTGCCAGCAGACCCCGACTAGCGGGGGGGCAAGATACGCAGTATTTT
CDR3 protein: CASRPRLAGGQDTQYF

V gene: TRBV12-3/TRBV12-4
J gene: TRBJ1-6
D gene: -
clone size: -
CDR3 DNA: TGTGCCAGCAGTTGGGGCTCCGGTTCACCCCTCCACTTT
CDR3 protein: CASSWGSGSPLHF

V gene: TRBV18
J gene: TRBJ1-3
D gene: -
clone size: few
CDR3 DNA: TGTGCCAGCTCAGCCATTGGGGGGACTTATGGAAACACCATATATTTT
CDR3 protein: CASSAIGGTYGNTIYF

V gene: TRBV9
J gene: TRBJ2-1
D gene: -
clone size: -
CDR3 DNA: TGTGCCAGCAGCGTAGATCCGGGGGTGTCCTACAATGAGCAGTTCTTC
CDR3 protein: CASSVDPGVSYNEQFF

V gene: TRBV5-1
J gene: TRBJ2-1
D gene: TRBD2
clone size: few
CDR3 DNA: TGCGCCAGCAGCGCTGCCGGGGGACTAGCGACCAATGAGCAGTTCTTC
CDR3 protein: CASSAAGGLATNEQFF

V gene: TRBV7-2
J gene: TRBJ1-4
D gene: TRBD1
clone size: few
CDR3 DNA: TGTGCCAGCAGCTCGGGACAGGAGAATGAAAAACTGTTTTTT
CDR3 protein: CASSSGQENEKLFF

V gene: TRBV7-9
J gene: TRBJ1-6
D gene: -
clone size: few
CDR3 DNA: TGTGCCAGCAGCTCGGCCTCGAATTCACCCCTCCACTTT
CDR3 protein: CASSSASNSPLHF

V gene: TRBV29-1
J gene: TRBJ2-5
D gene: TRBD2
clone size: many
CDR3 DNA: TGCAGCGTTTACGGACTAGCGCGTACTCAAGAGACCCAGTACTTC
CDR3 protein: CSVYGLARTQETQYF

V gene: TRBV12-3/TRBV12-4
J gene: TRBJ2-7
D gene: -
clone size: many
CDR3 DNA: TGTGCCAGCAGTCTCGAAACAGGGTTGCACTACGAGCAGTACTTC
CDR3 protein: CASSLETGLHYEQYF

V gene: TRBV7-8
J gene: TRBJ1-5
D gene: -
clone size: many
CDR3 DNA: TGTGCCAGCAGCCCAGACGGTTATAGCAATCAGCCCCAGCATTTT
CDR3 protein: CASSPDGYSNQPQHF

V gene: TRBV29-1
J gene: TRBJ2-3
D gene: -
clone size: few
CDR3 DNA: TGCAGCGGAAAGACAGCGTTCGCAGATACGCAGTATTTT
CDR3 protein: CSGKTAFADTQYF

V gene: TRBV29-1
J gene: TRBJ2-2
D gene: TRBD1
clone size: -
CDR3 DNA: TGCAGCGTTGAAGGGGGGACAGGGGGCACCGGGGAGCTGTTTTTT
CDR3 protein: CSVEGGTGGTGELFF

V gene: TRBV11-2
J gene: TRBJ2-7
D gene: -
clone size: few
CDR3 DNA: TGTGCCAGCAGCTATACCTCCGGACAGTTCTACGAGCAGTACTTC
CDR3 protein: CASSYTSGQFYEQYF

V gene: TRBV15
J gene: TRBJ1-2
D gene: -
clone size: few
CDR3 DNA: TGTGCCACCGGGGGACTACGACTGGGGAACTATGGCTACACCTTC
CDR3 protein: CATGGLRLGNYGYTF

V gene: TRBV10-3
J gene: TRBJ2-3
D gene: TRBD1
clone size: -
CDR3 DNA: TGTGCCATCAGTACCAGGACAGGGTCAGATACGCAGTATTTT
CDR3 protein: CAISTRTGSDTQYF

V gene: TRBV12-3/TRBV12-4
J gene: TRBJ2-1
D gene: TRBD2
clone size: many
CDR3 DNA: TGTGCCAGCAGCCTTAGCGGGGGTGAGCAGTTCTTC
CDR3 protein: CASSLSGGEQFF

V gene: TRBV18
J gene: TRBJ2-7
D gene: -
clone size: few
CDR3 DNA: TGTGCCAGCTCATCCCCTGGACGGGCCTACGAGCAGTACTTC
CDR3 protein: CASSSPGRAYEQYF

V gene: TRBV2
J gene: TRBJ2-6
D gene: -
clone size: few
CDR3 DNA: TGTGCCAGCAGTGAAGATTCGGGTATCGGGGCCAACGTCCTGACTTTC
CDR3 protein: CASSEDSGIGANVLTF

V gene: TRBV20-1
J gene: TRBJ2-5
D gene: -
clone size: -
CDR3 DNA: TGCAGTGCTAGGGATGGTAGCATCGAGACCCAGTACTTC
CDR3 protein: CSARDGSIETQYF

V gene: TRBV12-3/TRBV12-4
J gene: TRBJ2-7
D gene: TRBD2
clone size: few
CDR3 DNA: TGTGCCAGCAGTTTCCCCCCATCAGCGGGAACCTACGAGCAGTACTTC
CDR3 protein: CASSFPPSAGTYEQYF

V gene: TRBV6-6
J gene: TRBJ1-2
D gene: -
clone size: few
CDR3 DNA: TGTGCCAGCAAGGGTCGCCCCGTATTGGGCTACACCTTC
CDR3 protein: CASKGRPVLGYTF

V gene: TRBV5-1
J gene: TRBJ1-1
D gene: TRBD1
clone size: many
CDR3 DNA: TGCGCCAGCAGCTTTACAGGGGGCGCCTTTTTCGCTGAAGCTTTCTTT
CDR3 protein: CASSFTGGAFFAEAFF

V gene: TRBV12-3/TRBV12-4
J gene: TRBJ2-5
D gene: TRBD2
clone size: -
CDR3 DNA: TGTGCCAGCAGTTTAAGGACTAGCGTAAACCAAGAGACCCAGTACTTC
CDR3 protein: CASSLRTSVNQETQYF

V gene: TRBV7-2
J gene: TRBJ1-2
D gene: TRBD1
clone size: few
CDR3 DNA: TGTGCCAGCAACGCACAGGGGGCGCTTGAGTATGGCTACACCTTC
CDR3 protein: CASNAQGALEYGYTF

V gene: TRBV2
J gene: TRBJ2-1
D gene: -
clone size: once
CDR3 DNA: TGTGCCTTCCGGTCCTCAAACAGGGAAACGGGGGGAGCCTACAATGAGCAGTTCTTC
CDR3 protein: CAFRSSNRETGGAYNEQFF

V gene: TRBV7-8
J gene: TRBJ2-2
D gene: -
clone size: -
CDR3 DNA: TGTGCCAGCAGCTTACCCAGGATTCCCGGGGAGCTGTTTTTT
CDR3 protein: CASSLPRIPGELFF

V gene: TRBV5-5
J gene: TRBJ2-1
D gene: TRBD1
clone size: -
CDR3 DNA: TGTGCCAGCAGCAAGGGACAGATTTACAATGAGCAGTTCTTC
CDR3 protein: CASSKGQIYNEQFF

V gene: TRBV12-3/TRBV12-4
J gene: TRBJ1-2
D gene: -
clone size: many
CDR3 DNA: TGTGCCAGCAGATATGGCAGTGGGGAGACAGGCTACACCTTC
CDR3 protein: CASRYGSGETGYTF

V gene: TRBV20-1
J gene: TRBJ2-5
D gene: TRBD2
clone size: few
CDR3 DNA: TGCAGTGCTAGTCGGACTAGCGCGGAGACCCAGTACTTC
CDR3 protein: CSASRTSAETQYF

V gene: TRBV12-3/TRBV12-4
J gene: TRBJ1-1
D gene: TRBD1
clone size: -
CDR3 DNA: TGTGCCAGCACCTCGGACAGGCGGCTCACTGAAGCTTTCTTT
CDR3 protein: CASTSDRRLTEAFF

V gene: TRBV28
J gene: TRBJ2-1
D gene: TRBD2
clone size: few
CDR3 DNA: TGTGCCAGCAGCCGATCTCATGGCGGGGGGGCGGGGGGCAATGAGCAGTTCTTC
CDR3 protein: CASSRSHGGGAGGNEQFF

V gene: TRBV9
J gene: TRBJ2-1
D gene: -
clone size: -
CDR3 DNA: TGTGCCAGCAGCCCCAGACAGAGCTCCTACAATGAGCAGTTCTTC
CDR3 protein: CASSPRQSSYNEQFF

V gene: TRBV7-2
J gene: TRBJ1-2
D gene: -
clone size: -
CDR3 DNA: TGTGCCAGCAGCTCCACAGGGTTCGTTGGCTACACCTTC
CDR3 protein: CASSSTGFVGYTF

V gene: TRBV5-6
J gene: TRBJ2-1
D gene: -
clone size: -
CDR3 DNA: TGTGCCAGCAGCTTGGGGGCCCTTGAGCAGTTCTTC
CDR3 protein: CASSLGALEQFF

V gene: TRBV15
J gene: TRBJ1-2
D gene: -
clone size: -
CDR3 DNA: TGTGCCACCAGCAGAGATGGCAGGGGAATCTATGGCTACACCTTC
CDR3 protein: CATSRDGRGIYGYTF

V gene: TRBV20-1
J gene: TRBJ1-4
D gene: -
clone size: few
CDR3 DNA: TGCAGTGCAATGGATGGTAGGAATGAAAAACTGTTTTTT
CDR3 protein: CSAMDGRNEKLFF

V gene: TRBV20-1
J gene: TRBJ1-4
D gene: TRBD1
clone size: -
CDR3 DNA: TGCAGTGCTAGAGACCCCCGACAGGGGAATGAAAAACTGTTTTTT
CDR3 protein: CSARDPRQGNEKLFF

V gene: TRBV4-1
J gene: TRBJ2-2
D gene: -
clone size: few
CDR3 DNA: TGCGCCAGCAGCCAGAGGGGATCCGGGGAGCTGTTTTTT
CDR3 protein: CASSQRGSGELFF

V gene: TRBV7-9
J gene: TRBJ2-1
D gene: -
clone size: few
CDR3 DNA: TGTGCCAGCAGCTTAGTCCGGGTCGTGGGCTCCTACAATGAGCAGTTCTTC
CDR3 protein: CASSLVRVVGSYNEQFF

V gene: TRBV18
J gene: TRBJ2-7
D gene: TRBD1
clone size: -
CDR3 DNA: TGTGCCAGCTCACCCGGGACAGGTAGATCCCTCGAGCAGTACTTC
CDR3 protein: CASSPGTGRSLEQYF

V gene: TRBV29-1
J gene: TRBJ2-1
D gene: TRBD1
clone size: -
CDR3 DNA: TGCAGCGTCCGGAAGACAGGGACCTACAATGAGCAGTTCTTC
CDR3 protein: CSVRKTGTYNEQFF

V gene: TRBV3-1
J gene: TRBJ2-4
D gene: TRBD2
clone size: -
CDR3 DNA: TGTGCCAGCAGCCAAGATCCGGGGGGAAACAAAAACATTCAGTACTTC
CDR3 protein: CASSQDPGGNKNIQYF

V gene: TRBV5-1
J gene: TRBJ2-6
D gene: -
clone size: -
CDR3 DNA: TGCGCCAGCAGCTTAAATCTGGGTAGCAGCTCTGGGGCCAACGTCCTGACTTTC
CDR3 protein: CASSLNLGSSSGANVLTF

V gene: TRBV7-8
J gene: TRBJ1-6
D gene: TRBD1
clone size: -
CDR3 DNA: TGTGCCAGCAGCCTTGGGACAGCCCTGGAGTCACCCCTCCACTTT
CDR3 protein: CASSLGTALESPLHF

V gene: TRBV2
J gene: TRBJ2-3
D gene: TRBD2
clone size: many
CDR3 DNA: TGTGCCAGCAGTGCCCAGCGGGGGGGCACAGATACGCAGTATTTT
CDR3 protein: CASSAQRGGTDTQYF

V gene: TRBV2
J gene: TRBJ2-7
D gene: TRBD2
clone size: -
CDR3 DNA: TGTGCCAGCATGGGTCAGCGGGAGGTCTCCTACGAGCAGTACTTC
CDR3 protein: CASMGQREVSYEQYF

V gene: TRBV4-1
J gene: TRBJ2-3
D gene: -
clone size: many
CDR3 DNA: TGCGCCAGCAGCCAAGATCACCCCACAGATACGCAGTATTTT
CDR3 protein: CASSQDHPTDTQYF